Following are 17 T cell receptor beta chains from one sample sequenced in a study of blood T cell repertoires in COVID-19. Assay used: immunoSEQ multiplex PCR; TCRdb lists only in-frame clones, some missing. Here the sample spans about 53,000 clones, about nine tenths being singletons. Sequencing input: peripheral blood. The receptors were gathered from a man at least 80 years old with acute or convalescent COVID-19.

The chain employs TRBV6-4 and TRBJ1-5; maybe TRBD1 (5 bases). Germline CDR1 and CDR2: MRHNA and SNTAGT. The CDR3 extends over 15 amino acids. The ends were cut back, 8 bases at V and 7 bases at J, with 21 bases in the middle. The CDR3 loop reads CASSSTHQGGQPQHF. CDR3 bases: TGTGCCAGCTCCTCGACTCACCAGGGTGGACAGCCCCAGCATTTT.

The genes are TRBV18 and TRBJ1-1; no clear D gene. The CDR3 length is 17 residues. V was pared by 7 bases and J by 0 bases, with 21 bases between. The V gene's germline CDR1 is KGHSH and CDR2 LQKENI. The CDR3 region is CASLPLPPAGMNTEAFF. The CDR3 DNA is TGTGCCAGCTTGCCCCTACCCCCGGCGGGGATGAACACTGAAGCTTTCTTT. The complete variable domain, with remaining parts taken from reference TRBV18 and TRBJ1-1, reads NAGVMQNPRHLVRRRGQEARLRCSPMKGHSHVYWYRQLPEEGLKFMVYLQKENIIDESGMPKERFSAEFPKEGPSILRIQQVVRGDSAAYFCASLPLPPAGMNTEAFFGQGTRLTVV.

The chain links TRBV7-2 to TRBJ2-5; no definite D call. The V gene lost 1 base and the J gene lost 3 bases, with 9 bases spanning the gap. The CDR3 contains 14 residues. Germline CDR1 SGHTA, CDR2 FQGNSA. CDR3 residues: CASSLGYTEETQYF. CDR3 nucleotides: TGTGCCAGCAGCTTAGGTTACACAGAAGAGACCCAGTACTTC.

This chain joins TRBV2 and TRBJ2-3, with D tentatively TRBD2 (7 bases). Germline V gives CDR1 SNHLY, CDR2 FYNNEI. The germline V and J ends were trimmed by 8 bases and 2 bases, with 14 bases remaining between them. The CDR3 loop spans 14 amino acids. The CDR3 protein is CASPARGATDTQYF. The CDR3, as DNA: TGTGCCAGCCCCGCCCGGGGGGCCACAGATACGCAGTATTTT.

This clone was detected only once. This chain's CDR3 is CASSDTGGEEKLFF. DNA of the CDR3: TGTGCCAGCAGCGATACGGGGGGCGAGGAAAAACTGTTTTTT. The V and J genes are TRBV7-9 and TRBJ1-4, with a tentative D call TRBD1 (6 bases). V dropped 5 bases and J dropped 8 bases, with 15 bases sitting between them. The CDR3 contains 14 residues. Germline lookup yields CDR1 SEHNR and CDR2 FQNEAQ (reference sequence).

The rearrangement links TRBV7-8 to TRBJ2-5; D unclear. The CDR3 has 14 residues. The V gene's germline CDR1 is SGHVS and CDR2 FQNEAQ. V was pared by 6 bases and J by 1 base, with 12 bases between. CDR3: CASSRTRVQETQYF. Here the CDR3 DNA reads TGTGCCAGCAGTCGAACCCGGGTCCAAGAGACCCAGTACTTC.

The V and J genes are TRBV9 and TRBJ2-3; TRBD2 matches at 8 bases. Looked up from germline, CDR1 is SGDLS and CDR2 is YYNGEE. V was clipped by 0 bases and J by 3 bases; unmatched bases: 3. CDR3 size: 15 residues. The CDR3, as DNA: TGTGCCAGCAGCGTAGGTAGCGGGGTGACAGATACGCAGTATTTT. As protein: CASSVGSGVTDTQYF.

This chain's CDR3 is CSVETPVGNRPTKYEQYF. The CDR3 DNA sequence: TGCAGCGTTGAGACCCCTGTCGGTAATAGGCCGACTAAATACGAGCAGTACTTC. The gene calls are TRBV29-1 and TRBJ2-7; TRBD2 is a possible D gene (5 bases). CDR3 length: 18 residues. V dropped 3 bases and J dropped 4 bases, with 28 bases sitting between them. Germline CDR1 and CDR2: SQVTM and ANQGSEA.

The chain couples TRBV27 to TRBJ1-5; 9 bases agree with TRBD1. Germline V gene data show CDR1 as MNHEY and CDR2 as SMNVEV (reference sequence). The junction had 2 bases not matched to a gene; V was cut back by 6 bases and J by 5 bases. There are 13 residues in the CDR3. In DNA form, the CDR3 reads TGTGCCAGCAGCAGGACAGGGGATCAGCCCCAGCATTTT. It translates to CASSRTGDQPQHF.

The chain links TRBV12-3 or TRBV12-4 to TRBJ2-7, with a weak D call TRBD1 (5 bases). The V end was cut by 5 bases, the J end by 1 base, with 9 bases between. This CDR3 spans 13 amino acids. CDR3 sequence reads: CASSGDSSYEQYF. DNA for the CDR3: TGTGCCAGCAGTGGCGACAGTTCCTACGAGCAGTACTTC.

The chain combines TRBV2 with TRBJ2-1, with D possibly being TRBD2 (6 bases). The CDR3 consists of 13 residues. Germline V gene sequence: CDR1 SNHLY, CDR2 FYNNEI. V was trimmed by 7 bases and J by 9 bases, leaving 16 bases between them. CDR3 coding DNA: TGTGCCAGCACGGGCAGGGAAGCGGGTGAGCAGTTCTTC. Protein product: CASTGREAGEQFF.

The chain combines TRBV5-1 with TRBJ2-5; D is ambiguous. Germline V gene sequence: CDR1 SGHRS, CDR2 YFSETQ. The CDR3 is 15 amino acids. V was trimmed by 0 bases and J by 5 bases, leaving 14 bases between them. This CDR3 is CASSLAARSVETQYF. For the CDR3, the DNA is TGCGCCAGCAGCTTGGCCGCACGCTCAGTGGAGACCCAGTACTTC.

This clone was picked up one time. This chain's CDR3 is CASSLEAGGLYEQFF. In nucleotides, the CDR3 is TGTGCCAGCAGCTTAGAAGCGGGGGGGCTGTATGAGCAGTTCTTC. This chain connects TRBV7-2 to TRBJ2-1; the match to TRBD2 covers 10 bases. This CDR3 has 15 residues. With 1 base clipped from V and 8 bases from J, the junction kept 5 bases outside the gene matches. The germline V gene encodes CDR1 SGHTA and CDR2 FQGNSA. Complete variable domain (other parts from reference TRBV7-2 and TRBJ2-1): GAGVSQSPSNKVTEKGKDVELRCDPISGHTALYWYRQSLGQGLEFLIYFQGNSAPDKSGLPSDRFSAERTGGSVSTLTIQRTQQEDSAVYLCASSLEAGGLYEQFFGPGTRLTVL.

The chain uses TRBV18 and TRBJ2-7; D might be TRBD2 (7 bases). V was pared by 0 bases and J by 7 bases, with 16 bases between. This CDR3 contains 15 residues. Germline loops: CDR1 KGHSH, CDR2 LQKENI. The CDR3 region has the DNA TGTGCCAGCTCACCACCGTCGGGGGGCTCTTGGGAGCAGTACTTC. Its translation is CASSPPSGGSWEQYF.

The rearrangement joins TRBV6-5 to TRBJ1-1; no clear D. The CDR3 covers 13 residues. Deletions cut 5 bases from V and 3 bases from J, with 10 bases between. Per the germline V gene, CDR1 is MNHEY and CDR2 is SVGAGI. The CDR3 is CASSRNRDTEAFF. CDR3 sequence (DNA): TGTGCCAGCAGTCGGAACCGGGACACTGAAGCTTTCTTT.

This clone was observed a few times. The chain recombines TRBV5-6 with TRBJ2-7; TRBD1 matches at 7 bases. With 4 bases clipped from V and 3 bases from J, the junction kept 7 bases outside the gene matches. Germline lookup yields CDR1 SGHDT and CDR2 YYEEEE. This CDR3 is built from 14 residues. CDR3 bases: TGTGCCAGCAGCCAGGACAGGCGATTCTACGAGCAGTACTTC. Translation gives CASSQDRRFYEQYF. Full variable domain (outside the CDR3, taken from reference TRBV5-6 and TRBJ2-7): DAGVTQSPTHLIKTRGQQVTLRCSPKSGHDTVSWYQQALGQGPQFIFQYYEEEERQRGNFPDRFSGHQFPNYSSELNVNALLLGDSALYLCASSQDRRFYEQYFGPGTRLTVT.

The chain combines TRBV6-5 with TRBJ2-7, with D maybe TRBD1 (6 bases). V lost 2 bases and J 0 bases, leaving 11 bases between the germline ends. The CDR3 is 15 amino acids. The germline V gene encodes CDR1 MNHEY and CDR2 SVGAGI. The CDR3 spells CASSYGGQLSYEQYF. CDR3 sequence (DNA): TGTGCCAGCAGTTACGGAGGACAGCTCTCCTACGAGCAGTACTTC.